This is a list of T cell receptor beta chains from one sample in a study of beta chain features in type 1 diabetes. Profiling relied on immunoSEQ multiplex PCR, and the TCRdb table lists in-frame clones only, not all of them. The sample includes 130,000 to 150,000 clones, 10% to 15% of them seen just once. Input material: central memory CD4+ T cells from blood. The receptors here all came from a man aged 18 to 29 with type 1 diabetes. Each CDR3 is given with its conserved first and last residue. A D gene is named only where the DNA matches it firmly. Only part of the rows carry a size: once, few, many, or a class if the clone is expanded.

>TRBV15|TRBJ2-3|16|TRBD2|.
TGTGCCACCAGCGCCCCGACTAGCGGGGGTGCAGATACGCAGTATTTT
CATSAPTSGGADTQYF
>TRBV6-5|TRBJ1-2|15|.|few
TGTGCCAGCGCAGAAACCGGGACAATCAACTATGGCTACACCTTC
CASAETGTINYGYTF
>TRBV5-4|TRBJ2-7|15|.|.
TGTGCCAGCAGCTCGACCGGCCGAGAGCCCTACGAGCAGTACTTC
CASSSTGREPYEQYF
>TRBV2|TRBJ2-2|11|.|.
TGTGCCAGCCTAAACGTCGGGGAGCTGTTTTTT
CASLNVGELFF
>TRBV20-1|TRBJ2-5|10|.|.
TGCAGTGCCCCCGGTGAGGCCCAGTACTTC
CSAPGEAQYF
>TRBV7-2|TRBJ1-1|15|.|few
TGTGCCAGCAGCTCGTTGCAAGCTGGGGGCACTGAAGCTTTCTTT
CASSSLQAGGTEAFF
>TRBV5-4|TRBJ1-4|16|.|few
TGTGCCAGCAGCTTCGGGGGGCAAGGAACTAATGAAAAACTGTTTTTT
CASSFGGQGTNEKLFF
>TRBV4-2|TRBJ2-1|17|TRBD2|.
TGTGCCAGCAGCCTTTACTGGACTAGCGGGACTTACAATGAGCAGTTCTTC
CASSLYWTSGTYNEQFF
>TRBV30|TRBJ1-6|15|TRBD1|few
TGTGCCTGGAGCCCGGCGAGACAGGGTAGTTCACCCCTCCACTTT
CAWSPARQGSSPLHF
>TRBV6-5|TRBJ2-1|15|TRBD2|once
TGTGCCAGCAGTCCTAGCGGGGGGGCAAGAGATGAGCAGTTCTTC
CASSPSGGARDEQFF
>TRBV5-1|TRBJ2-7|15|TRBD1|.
TGCGCCAGCAGCTTGGCCGGGACAGGGGACGAGGAGCAGTACTTC
CASSLAGTGDEEQYF
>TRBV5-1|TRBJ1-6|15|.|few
TGCGCCAGCAGCTTGGATGGGGCCAATAATTCACCCCTCCACTTT
CASSLDGANNSPLHF
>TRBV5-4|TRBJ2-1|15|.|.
TGTGCCAGCAGCAAGGGGTACGATTCCTACAATGAGCAGTTCTTC
CASSKGYDSYNEQFF
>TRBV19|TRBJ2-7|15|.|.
TGTGCCAGTATTCCAAGGCGAGGGCAACGCTACGAGCAGTACTTC
CASIPRRGQRYEQYF
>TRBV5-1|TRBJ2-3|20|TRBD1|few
TGCGCCAGCAGCTTGGCTTCAGTGTCTAGTGGGACAGGGTCGACAGATACGCAGTATTTT
CASSLASVSSGTGSTDTQYF
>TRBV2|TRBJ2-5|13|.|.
TGTGCCAGCAGTCAAGGGCAGGGAGAGACCCAGTACTTC
CASSQGQGETQYF
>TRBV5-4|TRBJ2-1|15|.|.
TGTGCCAGCATCCGTTCTGGGACCTCATACAATGAGCAGTTCTTC
CASIRSGTSYNEQFF
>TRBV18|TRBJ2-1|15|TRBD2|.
TGTGCCAGCTCACAGTTGGCGGGGGAGTACAATGAGCAGTTCTTC
CASSQLAGEYNEQFF
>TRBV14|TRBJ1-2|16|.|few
TGTGCCAGCAGCCAAGATTGGGTAGCGGCGAGCTATGGCTACACCTTC
CASSQDWVAASYGYTF
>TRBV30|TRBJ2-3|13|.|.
TGTGCCTGGAGTCTCGGGGGCACAGATACGCAGTATTTT
CAWSLGGTDTQYF
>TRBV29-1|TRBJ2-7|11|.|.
TGCAGTATTGGCTCCGGCAGGGAGCAGTACTTC
CSIGSGREQYF
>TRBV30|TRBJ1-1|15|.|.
TGTGCCTGGAGTACGACGGGAGTAGGGAACACTGAAGCTTTCTTT
CAWSTTGVGNTEAFF